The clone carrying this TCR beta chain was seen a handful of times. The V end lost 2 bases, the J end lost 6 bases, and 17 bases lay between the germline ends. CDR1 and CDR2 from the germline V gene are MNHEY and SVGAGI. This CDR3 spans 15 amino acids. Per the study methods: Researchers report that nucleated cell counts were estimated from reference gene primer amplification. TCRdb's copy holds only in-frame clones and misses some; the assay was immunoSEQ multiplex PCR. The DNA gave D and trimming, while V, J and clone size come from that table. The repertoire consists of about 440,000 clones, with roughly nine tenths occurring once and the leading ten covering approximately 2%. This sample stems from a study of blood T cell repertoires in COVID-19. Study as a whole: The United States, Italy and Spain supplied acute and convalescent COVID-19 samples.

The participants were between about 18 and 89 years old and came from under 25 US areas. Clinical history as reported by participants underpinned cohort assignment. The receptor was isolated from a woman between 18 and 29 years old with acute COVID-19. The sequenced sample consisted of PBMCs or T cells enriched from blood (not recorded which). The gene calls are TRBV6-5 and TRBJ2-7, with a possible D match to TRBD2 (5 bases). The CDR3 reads CASSYKVEGIGEQYF. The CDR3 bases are TGTGCCAGCAGTTACAAAGTTGAGGGAATCGGCGAGCAGTACTTC.